These 29 T cell receptor beta chains originate from one sample sequenced in a study of T-cell reconstitution after alpha-beta-depleted transplantation in children. Unique molecular identifiers were incorporated when the TCRbeta library was constructed. From the PCR reads, TCRdb called clonotypes with MiXCR, one entry per CDR3 protein. The sample contains 300,000 to 400,000 distinct CDR3 sequences, 15% to 20% of which appear only once. The sample was PBMCs, mostly from graft donor cells, taken 360 days after TCRalphabeta/CD19-depleted stem cell transplant. These receptors all stem from a male patient aged 2 to 10 who had a stem cell transplant for acute lymphoblastic leukemia, so the T cells may come from the graft donor.

This clonotype was detected only a few times. V gene TRBV4-3 combines with J gene TRBJ2-1; D remains unclear. The V end lost 1 base, the J end lost 3 bases, and 10 bases lay between the germline ends. The CDR3 is made up of 15 amino acids. Germline V gives CDR1 LGHNA, CDR2 YSLEER. The CDR3 coding sequence is TGCGCCAGCAGCCAAGGAGCGACTGACTACAATGAGCAGTTCTTC. It is translated as CASSQGATDYNEQFF.

This clonotype was found a few times. The chain employs TRBV12-3 or TRBV12-4 and TRBJ2-1; TRBD2 matches at 9 bases. J was trimmed by 2 bases and V by 7 bases; bases with no gene match: 21. The length of the CDR3 is 20 residues. CDR3 in DNA: TGTGCCAGCAAAAACAGGCTGGGTAGATTAGCGGGAGAAACCTACAATGAGCAGTTCTTC. Residues: CASKNRLGRLAGETYNEQFF.

The V call is TRBV4-1, the J call TRBJ1-2; D gene ambiguous. Per the germline V gene, CDR1 is MGHRA and CDR2 is YSYEKL. The CDR3 has 14 amino acids. V gave up 5 bases and J gave up 4 bases, with 14 bases separating them. The CDR3 region has the DNA TGCGCCAGCAGCACTCGAGCCCTTTCCTATGGCTACACCTTC. Its translation: CASSTRALSYGYTF.

This clonotype was recorded many times. The chain couples TRBV12-3 or TRBV12-4 to TRBJ2-5, with 8 bases that match TRBD2. Trimming removed 1 base from V and 2 bases from J; junction bases left unmatched: 6. CDR3 length: 16 residues. The CDR3 DNA is TGTGCCAGCAGTTTAGGAGCGGGAGTGAAGCAAGAGACCCAGTACTTC. Its translation: CASSLGAGVKQETQYF.

This clonotype was counted many times. The chain links TRBV20-1 to TRBJ2-1; 8 nucleotides match TRBD2. Per germline, CDR1 DFQATT and CDR2 SNEGSKA (reference sequence). This CDR3 has 14 amino acids. Trimming at V came to 6 bases and at J to 3 bases, leaving 7 bases not matched to a gene. The CDR3 loop is CSAWGLGDYNEQFF. The DNA for the CDR3 is TGCAGTGCCTGGGGACTAGGGGACTACAATGAGCAGTTCTTC.

The chain links TRBV20-1 to TRBJ2-1, with 7 nucleotides matching TRBD2. This CDR3 spans 15 amino acids. After removal of 6 bases from V and 7 bases from J, the junction contained 15 bases not matched to a gene. Germline V gene lookup returns CDR1 DFQATT and CDR2 SNEGSKA (reference sequence). Here the CDR3 reads CSATSRAGVFNEQFF. The CDR3 nucleotides read TGCAGTGCCACCTCTAGGGCGGGAGTCTTTAATGAGCAGTTCTTC.

There are a few counts of this clonotype. The chain joins TRBV5-5 to TRBJ2-7; the D call may be TRBD1 or TRBD2 (6 bases each). The V gene's germline CDR1 is SGHKS and CDR2 YYEKEE (reference sequence). V was trimmed by 2 bases and J by 2 bases, leaving 11 bases between them. The CDR3 has 14 residues. The CDR3 sequence is CASSFQRGPYEQYF. In nucleotides, the CDR3 is TGTGCCAGCAGCTTTCAACGGGGGCCCTACGAGCAGTACTTC.

V and J are TRBV7-3 and TRBJ2-1, with 9 bases identical to TRBD2. Germline V CDR1 and CDR2: SGHTA, FQGTGA. V was clipped by 5 bases and J by 6 bases; unmatched bases: 11. The CDR3 runs to 16 residues. This CDR3 reads CASSPRGSGSFNEQFF. The CDR3 nucleotides are TGTGCCAGCAGCCCCCGGGGTAGCGGGAGTTTCAATGAGCAGTTCTTC.

A single count supports this clonotype. This could be a read error, since a much larger clone is one nucleotide away. V usage is TRBV5-1 and J usage is TRBJ2-7; D might be TRBD1 (6 bases). The V and J ends lost 5 bases and 2 bases respectively, with 14 bases between them. The germline gives CDR1 SGHRS, CDR2 YFSETQ. This CDR3 has 14 amino acids. The DNA of the CDR3 is TGCGCCAGCAGAAACAGAGACAGGCCCTACGAGCAGTACTTC. Protein product: CASRNRDRPYEQYF. The full variable domain, with the rest looked up from reference TRBV5-1 and TRBJ2-7, is KAGVTQTPRYLIKTRGQQVTLSCSPISGHRSVSWYQQTPGQGLQFLFEYFSETQRNKGNFPGRFSGRQFSNSRSEMNVSTLELGDSALYLCASRNRDRPYEQYFGPGTRLTVT.

The V call is TRBV29-1, the J call TRBJ2-1, with TRBD2 identical over 11 bases. Per germline, CDR1 SQVTM and CDR2 ANQGSEA. This CDR3 spans 14 amino acids. V trimming: 4 bases; J trimming: 4 bases; junction bases outside the gene matches: 3. Here the CDR3 reads CSVGLAGLYNEQFF. The CDR3 DNA reads as TGCAGCGTTGGACTAGCGGGGCTATACAATGAGCAGTTCTTC.

This clonotype was seen just once. The rearrangement joins TRBV28 to TRBJ2-7, with D uncertain. CDR3 length: 13 residues. Germline V gives CDR1 MDHEN, CDR2 SYDVKM. V lost 6 bases, J lost 4 bases, and 13 bases lay in between. The CDR3 DNA reads TGTGCCAGCAGACCCCACGGTGGGTACGAGCAGTACTTC. This sequence encodes CASRPHGGYEQYF.

This rearrangement joins TRBV4-1 to TRBJ2-5; TRBD1 matches 7 bases. CDR1 is MGHRA, CDR2 YSYEKL, per germline. V trimming: 5 bases; J trimming: 5 bases; junction bases outside the gene matches: 8. The CDR3 has 14 amino acids. The CDR3 DNA follows: TGCGCCAGCAGCTCACGACAGGGAAGTGAGACCCAGTACTTC. Residues: CASSSRQGSETQYF.

This clonotype came up a few times. The V and J genes are TRBV6-5 and TRBJ1-6; D unclear. Between the trimmed V and J ends, which lost 0 bases and 0 bases, there was a span of 9 bases. Germline V gene data show CDR1 as MNHEY and CDR2 as SVGAGI. The CDR3 is made up of 17 amino acids. CDR3 sequence (DNA): TGTGCCAGCAGTTACTCAAGGGAAGCCTCCTATAATTCACCCCTCCACTTT. This sequence encodes CASSYSREASYNSPLHF.

This clonotype was seen a handful of times. The rearrangement joins TRBV6-2 or TRBV6-3 to TRBJ2-7; D is possibly TRBD2 (6 bases). The V gene's germline CDR1 is MNHEY and CDR2 SVGEGT. V lost 0 bases and J lost 2, with 20 bases in between. The CDR3 covers 18 residues. Here the CDR3 DNA reads TGTGCCAGCAGTTACTCCTTCCGGACGACTAGTTCCGCCTACGAGCAGTACTTC. Protein sequence: CASSYSFRTTSSAYEQYF.

This clonotype was observed a handful of times. The V gene is TRBV20-1, the J gene TRBJ2-5, with no clear D. The V end was cut by 3 bases, the J end by 3 bases, with 8 bases between. From germline, CDR1 is DFQATT and CDR2 SNEGSKA (reference sequence). The CDR3 runs 12 residues. The DNA for the CDR3 is TGCAGTGCTAGTCGTGTGAAAGAGACCCAGTACTTC. This codes for CSASRVKETQYF.

V usage is TRBV18 and J usage is TRBJ2-3; no clear D gene. Germline lookup yields CDR1 KGHSH and CDR2 LQKENI. Trimming removed 0 bases at V and 0 bases at J, with 4 bases between. The CDR3 is 14 residues long. The CDR3 spells CASSPPASTDTQYF. CDR3 nucleotide sequence: TGTGCCAGCTCACCACCGGCCAGCACAGATACGCAGTATTTT.

The chain is built from TRBV20-1 and TRBJ1-2; 9 bases line up with TRBD1. The CDR3 loop spans 14 amino acids. V lost 4 bases to trimming and J lost 2 bases; unmatched junction nucleotides: 5. CDR1 is DFQATT and CDR2 is SNEGSKA in the germline V gene (reference sequence). The CDR3, as DNA: TGCAGTGCTACGAGACAGGGGGGCAACTATGGCTACACCTTC. It codes for CSATRQGGNYGYTF.

This clonotype was observed many times. The chain is built from TRBV24-1 and TRBJ1-2; 9 bases line up with TRBD1. There are 15 residues in the CDR3. Germline trimming cut 3 bases from V and 5 bases from J; bases unmatched to any gene: 6. CDR1 is KGHDR and CDR2 is SFDVKD in the germline V gene. CDR3 nucleotides: TGTGCCACCAGTGATGCGGACAGGGGACGTTATGGCTACACCTTC. Amino acid sequence: CATSDADRGRYGYTF.

This clonotype has more than one count but fewer than ten. V and J are TRBV4-3 and TRBJ1-3; 7 bases map to TRBD1. The ends lost 4 bases at V and 0 bases at J; junction bases unmatched: 18. The CDR3 consists of 20 residues. Germline V CDR1 and CDR2: LGHNA, YSLEER. Written as DNA, the CDR3 is TGCGCCAGCAGCCTTCAGACAGGCAGGGGGAGGACCTTCTCTGGAAACACCATATATTTT. This gives the protein CASSLQTGRGRTFSGNTIYF.

This clonotype was detected ten times or more. The junction departs from the called germline gene at one end, perhaps through a read error. J is TRBJ2-1 and V is TRBV5-1; D may be TRBD1 or TRBD2 (6 bases each). Germline V lookup: CDR1 SGHRS, CDR2 YFSETQ. This CDR3 contains 15 residues. The CDR3 DNA sequence: TGTGCCAGCAGTTTAGGGGGGAGCTCCTACAATGAGCAGTTCTTC. Translation gives CASSLGGSSYNEQFF.

This clonotype was seen a few times. This sequence joins TRBV2 and TRBJ2-7; 10 positions match TRBD1. Per the germline V gene, CDR1 is SNHLY and CDR2 is FYNNEI. CDR3 length: 14 amino acids. V trimming: 3 bases; J trimming: 4 bases; junction bases outside the gene matches: 3. CDR3 in DNA: TGTGCCAGCAGTGACCCGGGACAGGGGTACGAGCAGTACTTC. This codes for CASSDPGQGYEQYF.

The chain joins TRBV4-2 to TRBJ2-1; TRBD2 aligns across 8 bases. The germline V gene encodes CDR1 LGHNA and CDR2 YNFKEQ. V was pared by 1 base and J by 3 bases, with 5 bases of the junction left unmatched. The CDR3 contains 16 residues. CDR3 DNA: TGTGCCAGCAGCCAAGTTCGCACTAGCGGCTACAATGAGCAGTTCTTC. Amino acids: CASSQVRTSGYNEQFF.

The rearrangement joins TRBV11-1 to TRBJ2-3; D uncertain. V was trimmed by 4 bases and J by 5 bases, leaving 7 bases between them. The germline V gene has CDR1 SGHAT and CDR2 FQDESV (reference sequence). The CDR3 length is 12 residues. CDR3 sequence (DNA): TGTGCCAGCAGCTCCCAGGTAGATACGCAGTATTTT. Translation: CASSSQVDTQYF.

This clonotype has only a few counts. The chain has TRBV5-1 and TRBJ2-1; 8 bases map to TRBD2. This CDR3 is 15 amino acids long. Germline V gene lookup returns CDR1 SGHRS and CDR2 YFSETQ. Trimming at V came to 2 bases and at J to 4 bases, leaving 5 bases not matched to a gene. The CDR3 DNA reads TGCGCCAGCAGCTTCACTAGCGGTTGGTACAATGAGCAGTTCTTC. Amino acids: CASSFTSGWYNEQFF.

The J gene is TRBJ2-1, the V gene TRBV14; 7 bases fit TRBD2. Germline V lookup: CDR1 SGHDN, CDR2 FVKESK. Germline trimming cut 4 bases from V and 0 bases from J; bases unmatched to any gene: 9. This CDR3 contains 17 residues. The CDR3 DNA reads as TGTGCCAGCAGCCTCCTAGCGGATTCGAGCTCCTACAATGAGCAGTTCTTC. Its protein is CASSLLADSSSYNEQFF.

This clonotype was found once. The chain combines TRBV7-2 with TRBJ2-7, with D tentatively TRBD1 or TRBD2 (5 bases each). Germline V CDR1 and CDR2: SGHTA, FQGNSA. Trimming cost V 7 bases and J 0 bases, with 13 bases left between them. The CDR3 loop spans 14 amino acids. Written as DNA, the CDR3 is TGTGCCAGCATCCCCTGGGGGAGCTCCTACGAGCAGTACTTC. It is translated as CASIPWGSSYEQYF.

A few counts support this clonotype. J is TRBJ2-1 and V is TRBV15; tentative D call: TRBD2 (6 bases). Germline CDR1 LNHNV, CDR2 YYDKDF (reference sequence). V lost 4 bases and J lost 0, with 10 bases in between. The CDR3 has 15 residues. The CDR3 loop is CATSIAVSSYNEQFF. The CDR3 nucleotides read TGTGCCACCAGCATAGCGGTAAGCTCCTACAATGAGCAGTTCTTC.

This clonotype was counted ten times or more. V is TRBV20-1 and J is TRBJ2-1; possibly TRBD2 for D (5 bases). Per germline, CDR1 DFQATT and CDR2 SNEGSKA (reference sequence). V was trimmed by 5 bases and J by 2 bases, leaving 13 bases between them. The CDR3 sequence is 14 residues long. The CDR3 sequence is CSACPGMAYNEQFF. The CDR3 DNA follows: TGCAGTGCTTGCCCGGGGATGGCCTACAATGAGCAGTTCTTC.

This clonotype appeared a few times. The chain's CDR3 is CASSNLAGAVTGELFF. CDR3 DNA: TGTGCCAGCAGTAACCTCGCGGGAGCGGTCACCGGGGAGCTGTTTTTT. The chain employs TRBV6-5 and TRBJ2-2; TRBD2 agrees at 7 bases. Germline CDR1 and CDR2: MNHEY and SVGAGI. V shed 5 bases and J 4 bases; nucleotides not matched to a gene: 10. The CDR3 totals 16 residues.